One sample yielded the 20 T cell receptor beta chains listed below, sequenced in a study of OX40 agonist ivuxolimab in advanced cancers. Repertoires were generated with immunoSEQ multiplex PCR, while TCRdb's copy carries only in-frame clones and drops some. The table shows about 18,000 clones, with about two thirds occurring only once. The sequencing used CD4+ or CD8+ T cells sorted from blood, collected in a trial of the OX40 agonist ivuxolimab. The source is an adult with an advanced solid tumor such as melanoma, head and neck, liver or kidney cancer.

In its sample, this clone was seen a few times. This chain links TRBV30 with TRBJ2-5; a possible D gene is TRBD1 (6 bases). The CDR3 spans 14 residues. Germline V gene data show CDR1 as GTSNPN and CDR2 as SVGIG (reference sequence). V was cut by 5 bases and J by 4 bases, with 17 bases left in between. CDR3 sequence reads: CAWWGQGGLETQYF. The CDR3 region has the DNA TGTGCCTGGTGGGGGCAGGGTGGGCTAGAGACCCAGTACTTC.

The J gene is TRBJ2-5, the V gene TRBV23-1, with 7 positions matching TRBD2. TRBV23-1 qualifies as an ORF whose function is uncertain. Losses at the gene ends were 4 bases for V and 2 bases for J; bases not matched to a gene: 4. This CDR3 contains 14 residues. CDR3 residues: CASSRGGRQETQYF. CDR3 coding DNA: TGCGCCAGCAGTCGGGGAGGGAGACAAGAGACCCAGTACTTC.

V gene TRBV6-4 combines with J gene TRBJ2-2; 12 bases agree with TRBD2. There are 14 residues in the CDR3. J gave up 5 bases and V 6 bases, and 1 base lay outside the gene matches. From germline, CDR1 is MRHNA and CDR2 SNTAGT. This CDR3 reads CASSGLAGTGELFF. The CDR3 coding sequence is TGTGCCAGCAGCGGACTAGCGGGAACCGGGGAGCTGTTTTTT.

This clone was detected only a few times. V usage is TRBV10-1 and J usage is TRBJ1-1; a possible D gene is TRBD1 (5 bases). The germline CDR1 and CDR2 sequences are WNHNN and SYGVQD (reference sequence). Trimming removed 2 bases at V and 4 bases at J, with 11 bases between. The length of the CDR3 is 14 residues. The CDR3 here is CASSEPGKPTEAFF. The CDR3 DNA reads as TGCGCCAGCAGTGAGCCAGGGAAGCCCACTGAAGCTTTCTTT.

J is TRBJ2-7 and V is TRBV28; D ambiguous. From germline, CDR1 is MDHEN and CDR2 SYDVKM. CDR3 length: 15 amino acids. V dropped 6 bases and J dropped 0 bases, with 15 bases sitting between them. The CDR3 DNA sequence: TGTGCCAGCAGCTTGTGGTATGGGGACTCCTACGAGCAGTACTTC. It translates to CASSLWYGDSYEQYF.

J is TRBJ1-1 and V is TRBV11-3; D may be TRBD1 (5 bases). Between the trimmed V and J ends, which lost 6 bases and 4 bases, there was a span of 12 bases. The CDR3 covers 13 residues. Germline lookup yields CDR1 SGHNT and CDR2 YENEEA. The CDR3, as DNA: TGTGCCAGCAGTCTTCAGGGAGGCACTGAAGCTTTCTTT. This codes for CASSLQGGTEAFF.

This clone came up a few times. This chain joins TRBV27 and TRBJ1-2, with D maybe TRBD1 (6 bases). Per germline, CDR1 MNHEY and CDR2 SMNVEV (reference sequence). The CDR3 contains 15 residues. V was trimmed by 0 bases and J by 8 bases, leaving 16 bases between them. Written as DNA, the CDR3 is TGTGCCAGCAGTTTATCACGGGGGCGCCGAGCGGGCTACACCTTC. This codes for CASSLSRGRRAGYTF.

This clone has a handful of counts. The J gene is TRBJ2-3, the V gene TRBV6-5; 11 bases align to TRBD1. The CDR3 covers 14 residues. Germline V lookup: CDR1 MNHEY, CDR2 SVGAGI. With 2 bases clipped from V and 6 bases from J, the junction kept 1 base outside the gene matches. CDR3 residues: CASSYGTGGDTQYF. CDR3 nucleotides: TGTGCCAGCAGTTACGGGACAGGGGGGGATACGCAGTATTTT.

The chain joins TRBV15 to TRBJ2-3, with 7 bases fitting TRBD1. The CDR3 sequence is 14 residues long. CDR1 and CDR2 (germline): LNHNV, YYDKDF (reference sequence). V lost 3 bases and J lost 5; bases outside the gene matches: 5. CDR3 in amino acids: CATSSGTAQDTQYF. In DNA form, the CDR3 reads TGTGCCACCAGCAGCGGGACAGCCCAAGATACGCAGTATTTT.

By frequency in the sample, this clone is medium-sized. The junction departs from germline at one end; a sequencing error may be responsible. V usage is TRBV16 and J usage is TRBJ2-1, with D possibly matching TRBD2 (7 bases). Germline V gives CDR1 KGHSY, CDR2 FQNENV. This CDR3 has 13 residues. The CDR3 region has the DNA TGTGCCAGCAGCCAATACGAAGGGGGGGACTGGATCTTC. It specifies CASSQYEGGDWIF.

This rearrangement joins TRBV2 to TRBJ2-7; the D is unclear. CDR1 is SNHLY and CDR2 is FYNNEI in the germline V gene. The CDR3 contains 13 residues. Trimming stripped 0 bases from V and 6 bases from J, with 9 bases between. CDR3 sequence: CASSEALLTEQYF. CDR3 DNA sequence: TGTGCCAGCAGTGAAGCTCTCCTCACCGAGCAGTACTTC.

By share, this clone counts as medium-sized. The chain joins TRBV15 to TRBJ2-1; D may match TRBD1 or TRBD2 (5 bases each). CDR1 LNHNV and CDR2 YYDKDF come from the germline V gene (reference sequence). V was clipped by 3 bases and J by 4 bases, with 7 bases between them. The CDR3 has 13 amino acids. The CDR3 DNA reads TGTGCCACCAGCAGGGGACGGTACAATGAGCAGTTCTTC. This codes for CATSRGRYNEQFF.

V and J are TRBV11-2 and TRBJ2-7; 7 bases fit TRBD2. The CDR3 sequence is 14 residues long. The germline V gene encodes CDR1 SGHAT and CDR2 FQNNGV. V was clipped by 5 bases and J by 4 bases; unmatched bases: 8. As DNA, the CDR3 is TGTGCCAGCAGCCTGGGAGGGAGTGGTTACGAGCAGTACTTC. It codes for CASSLGGSGYEQYF. The full variable domain, in which reference TRBV11-2 and TRBJ2-7 provide the parts outside the CDR3, is EAGVAQSPRYKIIEKRQSVAFWCNPISGHATLYWYQQILGQGPKLLIQFQNNGVVDDSQLPKDRFSAERLKGVDSTLKIQPAKLEDSAVYLCASSLGGSGYEQYFGPGTRLTVT.

The chain has TRBV4-2 and TRBJ2-3, with D hard to call. The V gene lost 0 bases and the J gene lost 4 bases, with 5 bases spanning the gap. CDR1 LGHNA and CDR2 YNFKEQ come from the germline V gene. This CDR3 has 13 residues. CDR3 nucleotide sequence: TGTGCCAGCAGCCAAGATTCGGCAGATACGCAGTATTTT. It translates to CASSQDSADTQYF.

The chain is built from TRBV27 and TRBJ2-2; the D gene is possibly TRBD2 (7 bases). The V and J ends lost 5 bases and 6 bases respectively, with 25 bases between them. Germline V gene lookup returns CDR1 MNHEY and CDR2 SMNVEV (reference sequence). The CDR3 has 18 residues. The CDR3 sequence is CASSPERGGRVRAGELFF. CDR3 coding DNA: TGTGCCAGCAGTCCCGAACGAGGGGGGAGGGTGCGAGCCGGGGAGCTGTTTTTT.

V gene TRBV18 combines with J gene TRBJ1-2, with TRBD1 matching 9 bases. The CDR3 covers 15 residues. V shed 1 base and J 3 bases; nucleotides not matched to a gene: 3. Germline CDR1 KGHSH, CDR2 LQKENI. DNA of the CDR3: TGTGCCAGCTCACCACGGGACAGGGCGGACTATGGCTACACCTTC. As protein: CASSPRDRADYGYTF. Full variable domain (missing parts from reference TRBV18 and TRBJ1-2): NAGVMQNPRHLVRRRGQEARLRCSPMKGHSHVYWYRQLPEEGLKFMVYLQKENIIDESGMPKERFSAEFPKEGPSILRIQQVVRGDSAAYFCASSPRDRADYGYTFGSGTRLTVV.

The gene calls are TRBV5-1 and TRBJ2-7; D call uncertain. Trimming removed 1 base from V and 2 bases from J, with 4 bases in between. Looked up from germline, CDR1 is SGHRS and CDR2 is YFSETQ. The length of the CDR3 is 12 residues. The CDR3 loop is CASSLNPYEQYF. As DNA, the CDR3 is TGCGCCAGCAGCTTGAACCCCTACGAGCAGTACTTC.

This clone rates as large (0.1 to 1%). This chain connects TRBV7-9 to TRBJ2-2, with D perhaps TRBD2 (5 bases). V lost 4 bases and J lost 4, with 19 bases in between. Germline V gene lookup returns CDR1 SEHNR and CDR2 FQNEAQ (reference sequence). CDR3 size: 17 residues. The CDR3 bases are TGTGCCAGCAGCTCTTACACACCCGGGGTTAGCACCGGGGAGCTGTTTTTT. Translation gives CASSSYTPGVSTGELFF.

V is TRBV4-1 and J is TRBJ1-2, with D perhaps TRBD1 (5 bases). Germline loops: CDR1 MGHRA, CDR2 YSYEKL. V lost 0 bases, J lost 9 bases, and 11 bases lay in between. CDR3 length: 13 residues. CDR3 amino acids: CASSQEITGRYTF. CDR3 bases: TGCGCCAGCAGCCAAGAAATTACAGGCCGCTACACCTTC.

The chain joins TRBV10-2 to TRBJ2-2; D not certain. CDR1 WSHSY and CDR2 SAAADI come from the germline V gene. This CDR3 has 14 residues. The V end lost 8 bases, the J end lost 1 base, and 11 bases lay between the germline ends. CDR3 protein: CASLFKGNTGELFF. The CDR3 bases are TGCGCCAGCCTCTTCAAGGGGAACACCGGGGAGCTGTTTTTT.